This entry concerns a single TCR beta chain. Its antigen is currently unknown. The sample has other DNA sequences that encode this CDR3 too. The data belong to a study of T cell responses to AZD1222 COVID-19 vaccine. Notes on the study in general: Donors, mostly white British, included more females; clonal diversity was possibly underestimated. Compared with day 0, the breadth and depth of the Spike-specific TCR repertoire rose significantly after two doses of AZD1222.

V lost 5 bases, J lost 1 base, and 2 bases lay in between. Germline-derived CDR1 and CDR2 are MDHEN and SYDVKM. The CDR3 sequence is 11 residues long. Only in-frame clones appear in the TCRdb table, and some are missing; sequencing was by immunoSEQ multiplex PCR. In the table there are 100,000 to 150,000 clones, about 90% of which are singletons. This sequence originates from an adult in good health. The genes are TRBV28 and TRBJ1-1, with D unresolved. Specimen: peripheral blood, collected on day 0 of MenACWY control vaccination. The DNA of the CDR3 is TGTGCCAGCAGTAGGAACACTGAAGCTTTCTTT. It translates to CASSRNTEAFF.